These 15 T cell receptor beta chains were all obtained from the same sample, sequenced in a study of immune evolution from preneoplasia to lung adenocarcinoma. The method was immunoSEQ multiplex PCR; TCRdb's version includes in-frame clones alone and lacks a portion of them. Of roughly 9,000 clones listed, 75% to 90% are singletons. The source material was FFPE minimally invasive lung adenocarcinoma tissue. The receptors originated from a donor at least 70 years old with lung adenocarcinoma.

The rearrangement links TRBV2 to TRBJ2-3, with D uncertain. Trimming stripped 5 bases from V and 5 bases from J, with 11 bases between. This CDR3 is built from 13 residues. CDR1 is SNHLY, CDR2 FYNNEI, per germline. In nucleotides, the CDR3 is TGTGCCAGCAGTCGCGATGCTCGAGATACGCAGTATTTT. It specifies CASSRDARDTQYF.

The rearrangement uses TRBV28 and TRBJ2-5, with 10 nucleotides matching TRBD2. Germline CDR1 reads MDHEN; CDR2 reads SYDVKM. Trimming removed 6 bases from V and 5 bases from J; junction bases left unmatched: 15. The CDR3 has 17 residues. CDR3 protein: CASRPYHPSGRGETQYF. CDR3 nucleotide sequence: TGTGCCAGCAGGCCCTACCATCCTAGCGGGAGAGGGGAGACCCAGTACTTC. The complete variable domain, with remaining parts taken from reference TRBV28 and TRBJ2-5, reads DVKVTQSSRYLVKRTGEKVFLECVQDMDHENMFWYRQDPGLGLRLIYFSYDVKMKEKGDIPEGYSVSREKKERFSLILESASTNQTSMYLCASRPYHPSGRGETQYFGPGTRLLVL.

The rearrangement joins TRBV6-1 to TRBJ2-7; unclear D gene. Germline values: CDR1 MNHNS, CDR2 SASEGT. CDR3 size: 12 residues. Trimming pared 7 bases from V and 3 bases from J, leaving 10 bases between. CDR3 DNA sequence: TGTGCCAGCATGTGGCCGGACTACGAGCAGTACTTC. Protein sequence: CASMWPDYEQYF.

The J gene is TRBJ1-3, the V gene TRBV6-5; unclear D gene. Per the germline V gene, CDR1 is MNHEY and CDR2 is SVGAGI. The CDR3 runs 13 residues. The ends were cut back, 0 bases at V and 2 bases at J, with 2 bases in the middle. CDR3 DNA: TGTGCCAGCAGTTACTCGACTGGAAACACCATATATTTT. This codes for CASSYSTGNTIYF.

This chain connects TRBV7-9 to TRBJ1-1, with TRBD1 matching over 9 bases. The germline gives CDR1 SEHNR, CDR2 FQNEAQ (reference sequence). The CDR3 is 11 amino acids. J was trimmed by 6 bases and V by 11 bases; bases with no gene match: 4. This CDR3 is CASGQGPEAFF. CDR3 sequence (DNA): TGTGCCTCAGGACAGGGGCCTGAAGCTTTCTTT.

The V gene is TRBV6-5, the J gene TRBJ2-3; 9 bases line up with TRBD2. The CDR3 is 16 amino acids. The germline CDR1 and CDR2 sequences are MNHEY and SVGAGI. V lost 2 bases to trimming and J lost 6 bases; unmatched junction nucleotides: 9. This CDR3 is CASSYQGGAGGDTQYF. CDR3 DNA: TGTGCCAGCAGTTACCAGGGGGGAGCGGGAGGTGATACGCAGTATTTT.

The rearrangement links TRBV6-6 to TRBJ2-7; tentatively, D is TRBD2 (7 bases). V gave up 8 bases and J gave up 2 bases, with 13 bases separating them. CDR3 length equals 13 residues. Germline CDR1 MNHNY, CDR2 SVGAGI (reference sequence). The CDR3 sequence: CASGRGPAYEQYF. The DNA for the CDR3 is TGTGCCAGCGGGCGGGGGCCGGCCTACGAGCAGTACTTC.

The chain recombines TRBV4-1 with TRBJ1-1; tentatively, D is TRBD1 (5 bases). Germline assignment: CDR1 MGHRA and CDR2 YSYEKL. V dropped 2 bases and J dropped 4 bases, with 14 bases sitting between them. CDR3 size: 15 residues. CDR3 in DNA: TGCGCCAGCAGCCAAATCTTCAGAGGGGCCACTGAAGCTTTCTTT. This sequence encodes CASSQIFRGATEAFF.

This clone is a singleton in its sample. The V and J genes are TRBV30 and TRBJ1-1, with TRBD1 matching over 8 bases. This CDR3 spans 14 amino acids. Germline V gene sequence: CDR1 GTSNPN, CDR2 SVGIG (reference sequence). V gave up 2 bases and J gave up 2 bases; unmatched junction bases: 4. CDR3 sequence reads: CAWSLTGANTEAFF. The CDR3, as DNA: TGTGCCTGGAGTTTGACAGGGGCTAACACTGAAGCTTTCTTT. The whole variable domain, remainder taken from reference TRBV30 and TRBJ1-1, is SQTIHQWPATLVQPVGSPLSLECTVEGTSNPNLYWYRQAAGRGLQLLFYSVGIGQISSEVPQNLSASRPQDRQFILSSKKLLLSDSGFYLCAWSLTGANTEAFFGQGTRLTVV.

The chain is built from TRBV19 and TRBJ2-2; D is unresolved. The CDR3 has 13 amino acids. V lost 6 bases and J lost 1, with 6 bases in between. Germline CDR1 LNHDA, CDR2 SQIVND (reference sequence). The CDR3 sequence is CASRRKNTGELFF. CDR3 bases: TGTGCCAGTAGGCGGAAGAACACCGGGGAGCTGTTTTTT. Filled out from reference TRBV19 and TRBJ2-2, the complete variable domain reads DGGITQSPKYLFRKEGQNVTLSCEQNLNHDAMYWYRQDPGQGLRLIYYSQIVNDFQKGDIAEGYSVSREKKESFPLTVTSAQKNPTAFYLCASRRKNTGELFFGEGSRLTVL.

This clone was seen just once. The rearrangement uses TRBV29-1 and TRBJ2-3; tentative D call: TRBD1 (5 bases). CDR3 length: 18 amino acids. Trimming stripped 0 bases from V and 2 bases from J, with 21 bases between. The germline V gene has CDR1 SQVTM and CDR2 ANQGSEA. CDR3 loop: CSVEDLGSPQAFTDTQYF. The CDR3 DNA is TGCAGCGTTGAAGATTTGGGAAGCCCACAGGCCTTCACAGATACGCAGTATTTT.

In the case of this clone: The same CDR3 can be traced to other DNA sequences in this sample. The V and J genes are TRBV7-8 and TRBJ1-5; 10 bases map to TRBD1. The junction had 9 bases not matched to a gene; V was cut back by 5 bases and J by 5 bases. In germline, CDR1 is SGHVS, CDR2 FQNEAQ. This CDR3 has 16 residues. The DNA of the CDR3 is TGTGCCAGCAGCAAAGGGGACAGGGGAGGATATCAGCCCCAGCATTTT. This translates into CASSKGDRGGYQPQHF. Together with reference TRBV7-8 and TRBJ1-5, the CDR3 gives the full variable domain: GAGVSQSPRYKVAKRGQDVALRCDPISGHVSLFWYQQALGQGPEFLTYFQNEAQLDKSGLPSDRFFAERPEGSVSTLKIQRTQQEDSAVYLCASSKGDRGGYQPQHFGDGTRLSIL.

This rearrangement joins TRBV4-1 to TRBJ2-3; 9 positions match TRBD1. CDR3 length: 18 residues. The trim removed 0 bases at V and 9 bases at J, leaving 16 bases unmatched. Germline CDR1 MGHRA, CDR2 YSYEKL. The CDR3 sequence: CASSQDPRRDRVYGTQYF. The CDR3 region has the DNA TGCGCCAGCAGCCAAGACCCTAGGCGGGACAGGGTATATGGGACGCAGTATTTT.

V and J are TRBV5-1 and TRBJ2-1; no definite D call. The V and J ends lost 1 base and 1 base respectively, with 9 bases between them. The CDR3 consists of 15 residues. Per germline, CDR1 SGHRS and CDR2 YFSETQ. The CDR3 nucleotides are TGCGCCAGCAGCTTGATGAGTGGGTCCTACAATGAGCAGTTCTTC. It codes for CASSLMSGSYNEQFF.

J is TRBJ1-1 and V is TRBV15; a weak D match, TRBD1 (5 bases). Germline values: CDR1 LNHNV, CDR2 YYDKDF (reference sequence). The CDR3 runs to 15 residues. V lost 1 base, J lost 4 bases, and 13 bases lay in between. The CDR3 coding sequence is TGTGCCACCAGCAGAGGCCTAGGTAGGGGCACTGAAGCTTTCTTT. Its protein is CATSRGLGRGTEAFF.